This TCR beta chain is drawn from a study of cytomegalovirus exposure and HLA in healthy donors. Study-level background: Across roughly 400 genotyped donors, about 80% landed in the Caucasian-associated ancestry cluster. General observations from the study: For TCR beta chains, V- and J-gene trimming was later linked to a missense DCLRE1C variant. In a later analysis, at a false discovery rate of 0.05, 16,951 TCR beta sequences were associated with HLA alleles.

Donors had nominal health at sampling but likely had unrecorded immune exposures. PCR primers comprised 60 Vbeta and 13 Jbeta primers. Sequencing was performed with immunoSEQ multiplex PCR; in TCRdb, only in-frame clones are kept and a portion is missing. The sample carries under 200,000 clones, 85% recorded once. CDR1 and CDR2 from the germline V gene are MDHEN and SYDVKM. V lost 7 bases to trimming and J lost 5 bases; unmatched junction nucleotides: 10. The CDR3 loop spans 15 amino acids. As to this clone: Its matching antigen is unknown.

The genes are TRBV28 and TRBJ2-2; TRBD2 matches 7 bases. The TCR originated in a woman between 50 and 59 years old in good health and CMV-seronegative. Sequencing was done on a sample of PBMCs. The CDR3 spells CASISEAGVTGELFF. CDR3 DNA: TGTGCCAGCATCTCTGAGGCGGGAGTTACCGGGGAGCTGTTTTTT.